The 21 T cell receptor beta chains below all came from one sample that was sequenced in a study of Graves' ophthalmopathy and Graves' hyperthyroidism. RNA transcripts served as template for amplifying TCR beta CDR3 sequences. First-round RT-PCR relied on HTBI primers, and a second-round multiplex PCR came next. In TCRdb, the multiplex PCR reads were re-called with MiXCR into one record per CDR3 protein. This sample has 360,000 or so distinct CDR3 sequences, with approximately 20% found just once. What was sequenced was peripheral blood. Receptor source: a young woman with Graves' ophthalmopathy.

This clonotype was counted a few times. One base away lies a much larger clone, so this may be a sequencing read error. J is TRBJ1-3 and V is TRBV12-3 or TRBV12-4; D call uncertain. The length of the CDR3 is 14 residues. Trimming stripped 6 bases from V and 0 bases from J, with 9 bases between. The CDR3 nucleotides read TGTGCCAGCAGAGCGAGTCTCTCTGGAAACACCATATATTTT. Amino acids: CASRASLSGNTIYF.

This clonotype was detected many times. This chain uses TRBV6-6 with TRBJ1-1; TRBD1 is a possible D gene (5 bases). The germline gives CDR1 MNHNY, CDR2 SVGAGI (reference sequence). The CDR3 has 15 residues. V lost 0 bases, J lost 0 bases, and 8 bases lay in between. The CDR3 nucleotides are TGTGCCAGCAGTTACTCAGGGGCCATGAACACTGAAGCTTTCTTT. This translates into CASSYSGAMNTEAFF.

This clonotype was observed many times. V and J are TRBV20-1 and TRBJ2-7, with TRBD2 identical over 11 bases. J lost 6 bases, V lost 6 bases, and 10 bases had no gene match. CDR3 length equals 14 residues. Germline loops: CDR1 DFQATT, CDR2 SNEGSKA (reference sequence). This CDR3 is CSAVTSGESGEQYF. CDR3 sequence (DNA): TGCAGTGCAGTGACTAGCGGGGAATCGGGCGAGCAGTACTTC.

This clonotype came up many times. This chain joins TRBV19 and TRBJ2-5; possibly TRBD2 for D (6 bases). Looked up from germline, CDR1 is LNHDA and CDR2 is SQIVND (reference sequence). This CDR3 region has 12 residues. The V gene lost 10 bases and the J gene lost 2 bases, with 11 bases spanning the gap. CDR3 sequence: CATGGRQETQYF. DNA of the CDR3: TGTGCCACCGGGGGTCGACAAGAGACCCAGTACTTC. The entire variable domain, with the rest obtained from reference TRBV19 and TRBJ2-5, is as follows: DGGITQSPKYLFRKEGQNVTLSCEQNLNHDAMYWYRQDPGQGLRLIYYSQIVNDFQKGDIAEGYSVSREKKESFPLTVTSAQKNPTAFYLCATGGRQETQYFGPGTRLLVL.

This clonotype was seen at least ten times. V gene TRBV20-1 combines with J gene TRBJ2-7; 9 bases fit TRBD2. The CDR3 runs 16 residues. CDR1 and CDR2 from the germline V gene are DFQATT and SNEGSKA (reference sequence). With 0 bases clipped from V and 1 base from J, the junction kept 7 bases outside the gene matches. The chain's CDR3 is CSARDPRGGPSYEQYF. CDR3 bases: TGCAGTGCTAGAGATCCGCGGGGGGGCCCGTCCTACGAGCAGTACTTC.

This clonotype was observed many times. This rearrangement joins TRBV27 to TRBJ1-4; D is ambiguous. CDR3 size: 16 residues. The germline CDR1 and CDR2 sequences are MNHEY and SMNVEV (reference sequence). Trimming stripped 6 bases from V and 8 bases from J, with 22 bases between. Here the CDR3 reads CASSSRRPVTGEKLFF. CDR3 DNA sequence: TGTGCCAGCAGCTCCCGGCGGCCTGTGACTGGGGAAAAACTGTTTTTT.

This clonotype showed up many times. V usage is TRBV20-1 and J usage is TRBJ1-2; tentative D call: TRBD1 (5 bases). This CDR3 region has 17 residues. V was shortened by 4 bases and J by 0 bases, with 21 bases between the two germline ends. Germline V gene sequence: CDR1 DFQATT, CDR2 SNEGSKA (reference sequence). For the CDR3, the DNA is TGCAGTGCTACGGGGGGGAGGGATAAGGTTACTAACTATGGCTACACCTTC. Translated: CSATGGRDKVTNYGYTF.

In this sample, this clonotype turned up a few times. CDR3 residues: CASSPLALPDRHSNQPQHF. DNA for the CDR3: TGTGCCAGCTCACCGCTGGCCCTGCCCGACCGTCATAGCAATCAGCCCCAGCATTTT. The chain carries TRBV18 and TRBJ1-5, with no clear D. V shed 3 bases and J shed 0 bases, with 21 bases lying between them. The CDR3 is 19 residues long. Germline V gene sequence: CDR1 KGHSH, CDR2 LQKENI.

This clonotype has ten or more counts. The rearrangement uses TRBV6-5 and TRBJ2-5; perhaps TRBD2 as D (5 bases). Germline V gene lookup returns CDR1 MNHEY and CDR2 SVGAGI. CDR3 length equals 15 residues. The V and J ends lost 1 base and 1 base respectively, with 10 bases between them. This CDR3 reads CASSYLGSSQETQYF. The CDR3 DNA follows: TGTGCCAGCAGTTACTTAGGGAGCTCCCAAGAGACCCAGTACTTC.

In this sample, this clonotype turned up many times. The V and J genes are TRBV29-1 and TRBJ2-7, with 10 positions matching TRBD2. CDR1 SQVTM and CDR2 ANQGSEA come from the germline V gene. This CDR3 region has 14 residues. J was trimmed by 3 bases and V by 7 bases; bases with no gene match: 9. This chain's CDR3 is CSAGSGGAIYEQYF. Here the CDR3 DNA reads TGCAGCGCTGGCAGCGGGGGGGCTATCTACGAGCAGTACTTC.

The rearrangement joins TRBV11-2 to TRBJ2-2; 8 nucleotides agree with TRBD2. V shed 5 bases and J 4 bases; nucleotides not matched to a gene: 9. Germline V gene data show CDR1 as SGHAT and CDR2 as FQNNGV. This CDR3 has 16 residues. In nucleotides, the CDR3 is TGTGCCAGCAGCAAAGAGCGGGAGTTGGCCACCGGGGAGCTGTTTTTT. Translation gives CASSKERELATGELFF.

This clonotype has ten or more counts. The genes are TRBV7-9 and TRBJ1-4; D gene ambiguous. Germline CDR1 and CDR2: SEHNR and FQNEAQ (reference sequence). The CDR3 runs to 14 residues. The germline V and J ends were trimmed by 2 bases and 4 bases, with 8 bases remaining between them. The CDR3 sequence is CASSLPGGNEKLFF. The CDR3 region has the DNA TGTGCCAGCAGCTTACCGGGTGGTAATGAAAAACTGTTTTTT.

This clonotype occurred many times. Mismatch with germline at one junction end may stem from a read error. In DNA, the CDR3 is TGCAGCTTTGACAGGGGCACTGAAGCTTTCTTT. Its protein product is CSFDRGTEAFF. The rearrangement links TRBV29-1 to TRBJ1-1, with TRBD1 matching 8 bases. CDR3 length: 11 residues. Germline V gene sequence: CDR1 SQVTM, CDR2 ANQGSEA.

This clonotype was detected many times. This chain uses TRBV2 with TRBJ2-5, with no clear D. The germline V gene encodes CDR1 SNHLY and CDR2 FYNNEI. Trimming stripped 0 bases from V and 5 bases from J, with 16 bases between. The CDR3 runs to 16 residues. CDR3: CASSEARAGPRETQYF. CDR3 in DNA: TGTGCCAGCAGTGAAGCTAGGGCAGGACCCAGGGAGACCCAGTACTTC.

At least ten counts were recorded for this clonotype. This chain joins TRBV6-5 and TRBJ1-3; TRBD1 is a possible D gene (5 bases). The germline gives CDR1 MNHEY, CDR2 SVGAGI. The CDR3 contains 15 residues. Trimming stripped 7 bases from V and 0 bases from J, with 13 bases between. This CDR3 is CASTSGRSSGNTIYF. The CDR3 bases are TGTGCCAGCACTTCGGGACGAAGCTCTGGAAACACCATATATTTT.

The sample holds many counts of this clonotype. This sequence joins TRBV28 and TRBJ1-1; 7 bases agree with TRBD1. CDR1 is MDHEN, CDR2 SYDVKM, per germline. V was clipped by 7 bases and J by 0 bases; unmatched bases: 17. There are 18 residues in the CDR3. The CDR3 nucleotides are TGTGCCAGCACCGCTCCTGACAGGGCTCCTGACATGAACACTGAAGCTTTCTTT. This gives the protein CASTAPDRAPDMNTEAFF. The whole variable domain, remainder taken from reference TRBV28 and TRBJ1-1, is DVKVTQSSRYLVKRTGEKVFLECVQDMDHENMFWYRQDPGLGLRLIYFSYDVKMKEKGDIPEGYSVSREKKERFSLILESASTNQTSMYLCASTAPDRAPDMNTEAFFGQGTRLTVV.

This clonotype was seen at least ten times. The V and J genes are TRBV7-2 and TRBJ2-3, with 7 positions matching TRBD1. The V and J ends lost 0 bases and 1 base, in that order; junction bases with no gene match: 4. There are 16 residues in the CDR3. Germline V gene data show CDR1 as SGHTA and CDR2 as FQGNSA. DNA for the CDR3: TGTGCCAGCAGCTTAGCGTTTCAGGGGGGCACAGATACGCAGTATTTT. Translating gives CASSLAFQGGTDTQYF.

This clonotype was seen repeatedly, ten times or more. The genes are TRBV11-2 and TRBJ2-7, with D uncertain. V lost 4 bases and J lost 4, with 11 bases in between. CDR3 length: 13 amino acids. Germline-derived CDR1 and CDR2 are SGHAT and FQNNGV. The chain's CDR3 is CASSSPIFYEQYF. The CDR3 bases are TGTGCCAGCAGCTCCCCCATCTTTTACGAGCAGTACTTC.

This clonotype has ten or more counts. The rearrangement links TRBV28 to TRBJ1-5; D not resolved. The CDR3 is 14 residues long. The V gene's germline CDR1 is MDHEN and CDR2 SYDVKM. The ends were cut back, 1 base at V and 5 bases at J, with 9 bases in the middle. The CDR3 here is CASSLFEVYQPQHF. The CDR3 DNA reads as TGTGCCAGCAGTTTATTTGAGGTGTATCAGCCCCAGCATTTT.

This clonotype was seen repeatedly, ten times or more. This chain connects TRBV5-1 to TRBJ2-3; perhaps TRBD2 as D (5 bases). Trimming pared 0 bases from V and 5 bases from J, leaving 13 bases between. In germline, CDR1 is SGHRS, CDR2 YFSETQ. The CDR3 runs 15 residues. The CDR3 sequence: CASSLANGMRDTQYF. The CDR3 DNA is TGCGCCAGCAGCTTGGCCAACGGGATGAGAGATACGCAGTATTTT.

This clonotype has ten or more counts. The V call is TRBV7-2, the J call TRBJ2-5; 7 positions match TRBD2. This CDR3 is 16 amino acids long. The germline V gene has CDR1 SGHTA and CDR2 FQGNSA. J lost 7 bases, V lost 2 bases, and 13 bases had no gene match. In DNA form, the CDR3 reads TGTGCCAGCAGCTTACAAGGAATATTGACTAGCAGGACCCAGTACTTC. This sequence encodes CASSLQGILTSRTQYF.